The 4 T cell receptor beta chains below come from one sample, sequenced in a study of blood T cells in healthy people across ages. Primers used in a second PCR of about 6 to 11 cycles were a sample-barcoded 5' primer and a J-beta primer mix. A single record per CDR3 protein comes from TCRdb applying MiXCR to the 5' RACE reads. This sample has 550,000 to 700,000 distinct CDR3 sequences; approximately 27% occur once, and the top ten carry less than 20%. The sequenced sample consisted of blood. All receptors derive from a woman aged 70-85 years in good health.

The V gene is TRBV7-2, the J gene TRBJ1-2; D is undetermined. Trimming stripped 4 bases from V and 7 bases from J, with 10 bases between. The CDR3 sequence is 12 residues long. Looked up from germline, CDR1 is SGHTA and CDR2 is FQGNSA. The CDR3 sequence is CASSSQRFGYTF. In nucleotides, the CDR3 is TGTGCCAGCAGCTCACAGAGATTTGGCTACACCTTC.

The table lists this clonotype with a few counts. The V and J genes are TRBV29-1 and TRBJ2-5; TRBD2 agrees at 7 bases. The CDR3 is made up of 15 amino acids. With V trimmed by 7 bases and J by 2 bases, 13 bases remained unmatched. In germline, CDR1 is SQVTM, CDR2 ANQGSEA. The CDR3 region has the DNA TGCAGCGCCGCTCCGGCAGGGCGGGGGCAAGAGACCCAGTACTTC. Protein sequence: CSAAPAGRGQETQYF. Full variable domain (rest looked up from reference TRBV29-1 and TRBJ2-5): SAVISQKPSRDICQRGTSLTIQCQVDSQVTMMFWYRQQPGQSLTLIATANQGSEATYESGFVIDKFPISRPNLTFSTLTVSNMSPEDSSIYLCSAAPAGRGQETQYFGPGTRLLVL.

The CDR3 loop is CASTTGNHEKLFF. The DNA of the CDR3 is TGTGCCAGCACGACAGGGAACCATGAAAAACTGTTTTTT. The J gene is TRBJ1-4, the V gene TRBV16; 7 bases are shared with TRBD1. CDR1 is KGHSY, CDR2 FQNENV, per germline. The length of the CDR3 is 13 residues. With 7 bases clipped from V and 6 bases from J, the junction kept 5 bases outside the gene matches.

V and J are TRBV7-3 and TRBJ2-1; TRBD2 might be the D (6 bases). Trimming removed 4 bases at V and 5 bases at J, with 9 bases between. CDR3 length: 13 amino acids. Germline values: CDR1 SGHTA, CDR2 FQGTGA. In nucleotides, the CDR3 is TGTGCCAGCAGCTGGGGACTTAACAATGAGCAGTTCTTC. Translation gives CASSWGLNNEQFF.